The clone carrying this T cell receptor beta chain showed up many times. Its specificity is not known. This sample was taken from a study of early T cells in non-severe SARS-CoV-2 infection. About the research overall: Bulk RNA taken from unsorted whole blood was sequenced, leaving chains unpaired.

The CDR3 totals 11 residues. Trimming pared 7 bases from V and 5 bases from J, leaving 8 bases between. Germline V lookup: CDR1 SGHVS, CDR2 FNYEAQ. General observations from the study: Clonotype matching in VDJdb favored anti-spike CD8 responses and did not capture private and CD4 specificities.

Individual cDNA molecules received unique molecular identifiers during library preparation. TCRdb re-derived calls from the 5' RACE reads in MiXCR, one entry per CDR3 protein. The data show nearly 30,000 distinct CDR3 sequences, with about 4.8% seen just once and about 10% held by the top ten. V is TRBV7-6 and J is TRBJ2-5; D call uncertain. Sequenced input: whole blood. This clonotype was obtained from an adult who was a healthcare worker with PCR-confirmed SARS-CoV-2 infection or an uninfected control (not recorded which). CDR3 nucleotides: TGTGCCAGCACCTACTCGGAGACCCAGTACTTC. Its translation is CASTYSETQYF.